Sequencing of this TCR beta chain was carried out in a study of cytomegalovirus exposure and HLA in healthy donors. The CDR3 totals 15 residues. The V end was cut by 1 base, the J end by 4 bases, with 14 bases between. Germline CDR1 reads SGHTS; CDR2 reads YDEGEE. Clones were sequenced by immunoSEQ multiplex PCR, and TCRdb holds only the in-frame ones, with some missing. This sample has under 130,000 clones, with approximately 90% found just once. The donors were members of the validation cohort, which comprised under 150 subjects and was separate from the first cohort of roughly 700 subjects. The TCR was taken from a woman under 30 in good health and CMV-seropositive. V gene TRBV5-8 combines with J gene TRBJ2-5, with a possible D match to TRBD1 (6 bases). Sequences were obtained from PBMCs. This CDR3 is CASSLQGIGGETQYF. The CDR3 nucleotides are TGTGCCAGCAGCTTGCAGGGGATAGGGGGAGAGACCCAGTACTTC.